Below, 27 T cell receptor beta chains from the same sample are listed, as sequenced in a study of neurological immune-mediated disorders. TCRdb itself ran the 5' RACE reads through MiXCR, one entry per CDR3 protein. Of tens of thousands of distinct CDR3 sequences listed, 12% were seen once; the top ten hold 1.3%. The sample consisted of PBMCs. Receptor source: a female donor in good health.

This clonotype was observed many times. The chain links TRBV5-1 to TRBJ2-1; 9 positions agree with TRBD2. The CDR3 runs 15 residues. The germline V gene encodes CDR1 SGHRS and CDR2 YFSETQ. Trimming took 4 bases from V and 9 from J; bases not matched to a gene: 11. CDR3 in amino acids: CASSISGRVDSEQFF. CDR3 in DNA: TGCGCCAGCAGCATTAGCGGGAGAGTCGACAGTGAGCAGTTCTTC.

This clonotype was seen only a few times. The V call is TRBV2, the J call TRBJ2-1; 14 nucleotides match TRBD2. Unmatched junction bases numbered 8, after V lost 10 bases and J lost 6 bases. CDR1 is SNHLY, CDR2 FYNNEI, per germline. The length of the CDR3 is 15 residues. The CDR3, as DNA: TGTGCCATCGCACGACTAGCGGGAGGGGTCAATGAGCAGTTCTTC. It yields the protein CAIARLAGGVNEQFF.

This clonotype was recorded many times. The J gene is TRBJ1-1, the V gene TRBV7-9, with a possible D match to TRBD1 (6 bases). The CDR3 extends over 13 amino acids. V was cut by 1 base and J by 5 bases, with 8 bases left in between. CDR1 SEHNR and CDR2 FQNEAQ come from the germline V gene (reference sequence). The CDR3 protein is CASSLGQGTEAFF. In DNA form, the CDR3 reads TGTGCCAGCAGCTTAGGCCAGGGGACTGAAGCTTTCTTT.

This clonotype appeared many times. The rearrangement joins TRBV20-1 to TRBJ2-5; TRBD1 might be the D (6 bases). CDR1 DFQATT and CDR2 SNEGSKA come from the germline V gene (reference sequence). The CDR3 extends over 15 amino acids. Trimming removed 6 bases from V and 4 bases from J, with 21 bases in between. CDR3 DNA: TGCAGTGCGAAGAGTTATCTGGGGACAAGAGAGACCCAGTACTTC. Residues: CSAKSYLGTRETQYF.

By its share, this clonotype is medium-sized (0.01 to 0.1%). This rearrangement joins TRBV5-1 to TRBJ2-7; 10 bases align to TRBD2. This CDR3 has 15 amino acids. V lost 6 bases and J lost 3; bases outside the gene matches: 9. Germline loops: CDR1 SGHRS, CDR2 YFSETQ. The CDR3 loop is CASMYVAGGHYEQYF. The CDR3 bases are TGCGCCAGCATGTACGTAGCGGGGGGTCACTACGAGCAGTACTTC.

This clonotype was seen repeatedly, ten times or more. The chain joins TRBV5-1 to TRBJ2-1; D gene unclear. Per the germline V gene, CDR1 is SGHRS and CDR2 is YFSETQ. Deletions cut 0 bases from V and 4 bases from J, with 11 bases between. The length of the CDR3 is 15 residues. CDR3 amino acids: CASSLAGSVYNEQFF. In DNA, the CDR3 is TGCGCCAGCAGCTTGGCCGGGTCGGTTTACAATGAGCAGTTCTTC.

This chain joins TRBV7-9 and TRBJ1-1, with D possibly TRBD1 on 6 matching bases. The CDR3 spans 15 residues. Trimming removed 3 bases at V and 3 bases at J, with 14 bases between. CDR1 SEHNR and CDR2 FQNEAQ come from the germline V gene (reference sequence). CDR3 sequence: CASSFLGGGDTEAFF. CDR3 nucleotide sequence: TGTGCCAGCAGCTTCCTGGGAGGGGGTGACACTGAAGCTTTCTTT.

This clonotype was counted between two and nine times. The chain employs TRBV10-3 and TRBJ1-1; TRBD1 aligns across 7 bases. Per the germline V gene, CDR1 is ENHRY and CDR2 is SYGVKD. Germline trimming cut 2 bases from V and 7 bases from J; bases unmatched to any gene: 10. CDR3 length: 15 residues. The DNA for the CDR3 is TGTGCCATCAGTGAGCCCGACAGGGTAGGGGATGAAGCTTTCTTT. Residues: CAISEPDRVGDEAFF.

In this sample, this clonotype turned up many times. V is TRBV20-1 and J is TRBJ2-1; possibly TRBD1 or TRBD2 for D (5 bases each). The germline gives CDR1 DFQATT, CDR2 SNEGSKA (reference sequence). V dropped 0 bases and J dropped 0 bases, with 18 bases sitting between them. CDR3 length: 18 residues. DNA of the CDR3: TGCAGTGCTAGAGATGGTCCCCCCGGGGCCAGCTCCTACAATGAGCAGTTCTTC. Translating it yields CSARDGPPGASSYNEQFF.

The table lists this clonotype with many counts. This chain links TRBV20-1 with TRBJ2-3; D unclear. Germline V gene sequence: CDR1 DFQATT, CDR2 SNEGSKA (reference sequence). This CDR3 region has 11 residues. With 5 bases removed from V and 4 bases from J, the gap between germline ends came to 7 bases. The CDR3 sequence is CSAENSDTQYF. In nucleotides, the CDR3 is TGCAGTGCTGAAAACTCAGATACGCAGTATTTT.

Ten or more counts support this clonotype. The rearrangement uses TRBV20-1 and TRBJ1-5; 9 bases map to TRBD1. The CDR3 is 14 amino acids. Germline V gene sequence: CDR1 DFQATT, CDR2 SNEGSKA (reference sequence). With 4 bases clipped from V and 2 bases from J, the junction kept 3 bases outside the gene matches. CDR3 DNA sequence: TGCAGTGCTACTTGGACAGGGGGCAATCAGCCCCAGCATTTT. Protein: CSATWTGGNQPQHF.

At least ten counts were recorded for this clonotype. This chain connects TRBV21-1 to TRBJ2-5. TRBV21-1 is labeled a pseudogene. The CDR3 extends over 12 amino acids. DNA for the CDR3: TGTGCCAGCAGCACCATCCAAGAGACCCAGTACTTC. Translating gives CASSTIQETQYF.

This clonotype was seen repeatedly, ten times or more. The chain joins TRBV12-3 or TRBV12-4 to TRBJ2-3; TRBD1 or TRBD2 may be the D gene (6 bases each). The V and J ends lost 7 bases and 4 bases respectively, with 21 bases between them. This CDR3 comprises 16 residues. This CDR3 is CASTPSEQGLSDTQYF. The CDR3 nucleotides read TGTGCCAGCACCCCCAGCGAACAGGGACTTTCAGATACGCAGTATTTT.

Comments on this clonotype: A read error may explain this, as a much larger clone is one base away. The conserved closing phenylalanine or tryptophan is absent in this CDR3, likely reflecting a read error. The chain combines TRBV29-1 with TRBJ1-2, with a weak D call TRBD1 (5 bases). This CDR3 is 10 amino acids long. The germline V gene has CDR1 SQVTM and CDR2 ANQGSEA. The V end was cut by 4 bases, the J end by 8 bases, with 8 bases between. The CDR3 sequence is CSVARDGYTL. The CDR3 nucleotides read TGCAGCGTTGCCAGGGACGGCTACACCTTA.

This clonotype has ten or more counts. The chain uses TRBV15 and TRBJ1-2; tentative D call: TRBD1 (6 bases). Per the germline V gene, CDR1 is LNHNV and CDR2 is YYDKDF (reference sequence). The V and J ends lost 0 bases and 4 bases respectively, with 9 bases between them. The length of the CDR3 is 14 residues. Here the CDR3 DNA reads TGTGCCACCAGCAGAGATCGACAGGCCTATGGCTACACCTTC. This codes for CATSRDRQAYGYTF.

This clonotype was detected many times. This rearrangement joins TRBV12-3 or TRBV12-4 to TRBJ2-5, with 9 nucleotides matching TRBD2. There are 13 residues in the CDR3. Germline trimming cut 6 bases from V and 3 bases from J; bases unmatched to any gene: 2. CDR3: CASRSGGKETQYF. The CDR3, as DNA: TGTGCCAGCAGGAGCGGGGGGAAAGAGACCCAGTACTTC.

This clonotype was counted many times. J is TRBJ2-5 and V is TRBV3-1, with D possibly being TRBD2 (5 bases). V was pared by 4 bases and J by 5 bases, with 17 bases between. This CDR3 region has 15 residues. Germline values: CDR1 LGHDT, CDR2 YNNKEL (reference sequence). The CDR3 here is CASSPSRPSGETQYF. CDR3 in DNA: TGTGCCAGCAGCCCCTCCCGACCCAGCGGCGAGACCCAGTACTTC.

This clonotype was seen repeatedly, ten times or more. This sequence joins TRBV5-1 and TRBJ1-1; TRBD1 matches at 9 bases. Per the germline V gene, CDR1 is SGHRS and CDR2 is YFSETQ. CDR3 length: 16 residues. V dropped 4 bases and J dropped 0; count of bases not matched to a gene: 7. This CDR3 is CASSVDRGRMNTEAFF. CDR3 bases: TGCGCCAGCAGCGTAGACAGGGGGAGGATGAACACTGAAGCTTTCTTT. The full variable domain, rest sourced from reference TRBV5-1 and TRBJ1-1, is KAGVTQTPRYLIKTRGQQVTLSCSPISGHRSVSWYQQTPGQGLQFLFEYFSETQRNKGNFPGRFSGRQFSNSRSEMNVSTLELGDSALYLCASSVDRGRMNTEAFFGQGTRLTVV.

This clonotype showed up many times. The chain links TRBV27 to TRBJ1-5; possible D gene TRBD1, 5 bases. V shed 3 bases and J shed 7 bases, with 10 bases lying between them. This CDR3 contains 13 residues. Germline V gene lookup returns CDR1 MNHEY and CDR2 SMNVEV (reference sequence). The CDR3 loop reads CASSFEGYQPQHF. CDR3 nucleotide sequence: TGTGCCAGCAGTTTCGAGGGGTACCAGCCCCAGCATTTT.

This clonotype was counted ten times or more. The chain employs TRBV25-1 and TRBJ2-7, with D possibly TRBD1 on 6 matching bases. This CDR3 region has 14 residues. V lost 2 bases and J 2 bases, leaving 10 bases between the germline ends. From germline, CDR1 is MGHDK and CDR2 SYGVNS. CDR3 amino acids: CASSESRGTYEQYF. CDR3 nucleotide sequence: TGTGCCAGCAGTGAAAGCAGGGGAACCTACGAGCAGTACTTC.

At least ten counts were recorded for this clonotype. V is TRBV7-9 and J is TRBJ2-7; TRBD2 aligns across 13 bases. Losses at the gene ends were 4 bases for V and 4 bases for J; bases not matched to a gene: 7. The CDR3 sequence is 16 residues long. Germline V CDR1 and CDR2: SEHNR, FQNEAQ (reference sequence). The CDR3 region has the DNA TGTGCCAGCAGCTCTGGGACTAGCGGGAAACCTTACGAGCAGTACTTC. This gives the protein CASSSGTSGKPYEQYF. Full variable domain (outside the CDR3, taken from reference TRBV7-9 and TRBJ2-7): DTGVSQNPRHKITKRGQNVTFRCDPISEHNRLYWYRQTLGQGPEFLTYFQNEAQLEKSRLLSDRFSAERPKGSFSTLEIQRTEQGDSAMYLCASSSGTSGKPYEQYFGPGTRLTVT.

This clonotype was recorded at least ten times. The chain has TRBV3-1 and TRBJ1-1; 7 nucleotides line up with TRBD1. This CDR3 has 13 amino acids. V lost 4 bases, J lost 5 bases, and 4 bases stayed unmatched. Germline V gene sequence: CDR1 LGHDT, CDR2 YNNKEL (reference sequence). This chain's CDR3 is CASSLRGRTEAFF. The CDR3 region has the DNA TGTGCCAGCAGCCTCAGGGGGAGAACTGAAGCTTTCTTT. Looking up the rest from reference TRBV3-1 and TRBJ1-1 gives the full variable domain: DTAVSQTPKYLVTQMGNDKSIKCEQNLGHDTMYWYKQDSKKFLKIMFSYNNKELIINETVPNRFSPKSPDKAHLNLHINSLELGDSAVYFCASSLRGRTEAFFGQGTRLTVV.

This clonotype was seen ten or more times. The genes are TRBV18 and TRBJ2-1; 8 bases line up with TRBD2. Germline trimming cut 3 bases from V and 9 bases from J; bases unmatched to any gene: 7. The CDR3 totals 14 residues. Germline CDR1 is KGHSH and CDR2 is LQKENI. The CDR3 here is CASSPGLEPGEQFF. CDR3 nucleotide sequence: TGTGCCAGCTCACCGGGACTAGAGCCCGGTGAGCAGTTCTTC.

This clonotype occurred many times. This chain joins TRBV11-2 and TRBJ2-1; 10 positions match TRBD2. The V and J ends lost 4 bases and 0 bases, in that order; junction bases with no gene match: 0. The V gene's germline CDR1 is SGHAT and CDR2 FQNNGV. The CDR3 extends over 15 amino acids. The CDR3 nucleotides are TGTGCCAGCAGCTCTAGCGGGAGCTCCTACAATGAGCAGTTCTTC. Translation gives CASSSSGSSYNEQFF.

This clonotype was picked up many times. The chain recombines TRBV20-1 with TRBJ1-1, with 9 positions matching TRBD1. Germline CDR1 is DFQATT and CDR2 is SNEGSKA (reference sequence). With 6 bases clipped from V and 1 base from J, the junction kept 9 bases outside the gene matches. The CDR3 length is 15 residues. The CDR3 DNA is TGCAGTGCCGTTCCGGGACAGGGCAAGAACACTGAAGCTTTCTTT. Protein: CSAVPGQGKNTEAFF.

At least ten counts were recorded for this clonotype. The V call is TRBV14, the J call TRBJ1-1; D is possibly TRBD1 (5 bases). The V gene's germline CDR1 is SGHDN and CDR2 FVKESK. The V end was cut by 6 bases, the J end by 4 bases, with 15 bases between. CDR3 length equals 14 residues. The CDR3 coding sequence is TGTGCCAGCAGAGCAGACGGGAGGGGCACTGAAGCTTTCTTT. This encodes CASRADGRGTEAFF.

The chain combines TRBV4-1 with TRBJ2-1, with a possible D match to TRBD2 (6 bases). This CDR3 region has 17 residues. The germline CDR1 and CDR2 sequences are MGHRA and YSYEKL. The germline V and J ends were trimmed by 2 bases and 1 base, with 15 bases remaining between them. CDR3 sequence (DNA): TGCGCCAGCAGCCAAACGTCGGGGGAAGGATCCTACAATGAGCAGTTCTTC. It translates to CASSQTSGEGSYNEQFF.